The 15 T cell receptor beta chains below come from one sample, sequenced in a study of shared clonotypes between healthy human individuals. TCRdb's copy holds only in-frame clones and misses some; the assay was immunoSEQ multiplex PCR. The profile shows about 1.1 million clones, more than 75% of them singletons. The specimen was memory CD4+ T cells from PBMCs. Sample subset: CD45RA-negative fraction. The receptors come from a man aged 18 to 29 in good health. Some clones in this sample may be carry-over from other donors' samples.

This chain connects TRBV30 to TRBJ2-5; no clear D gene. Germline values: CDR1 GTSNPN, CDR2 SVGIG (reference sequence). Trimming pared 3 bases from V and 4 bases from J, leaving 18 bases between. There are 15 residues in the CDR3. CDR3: CAWSTSWGTPETQYF. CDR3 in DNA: TGTGCCTGGAGCACTTCTTGGGGTACCCCAGAGACCCAGTACTTC.

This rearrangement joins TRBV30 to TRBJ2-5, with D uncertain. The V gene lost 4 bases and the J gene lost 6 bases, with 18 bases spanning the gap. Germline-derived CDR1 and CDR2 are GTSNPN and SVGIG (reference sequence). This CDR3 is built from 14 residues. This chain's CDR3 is CAWTPDAARKTQYF. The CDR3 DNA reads TGTGCCTGGACGCCGGACGCCGCGCGGAAGACCCAGTACTTC.

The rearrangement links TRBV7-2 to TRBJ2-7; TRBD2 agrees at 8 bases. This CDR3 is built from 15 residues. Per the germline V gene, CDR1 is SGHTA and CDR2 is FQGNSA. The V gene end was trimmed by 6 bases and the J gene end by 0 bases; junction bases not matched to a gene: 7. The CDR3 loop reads CASRSPRGGSYEQYF. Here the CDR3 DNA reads TGTGCCAGCAGATCCCCCCGGGGGGGCTCCTACGAGCAGTACTTC.

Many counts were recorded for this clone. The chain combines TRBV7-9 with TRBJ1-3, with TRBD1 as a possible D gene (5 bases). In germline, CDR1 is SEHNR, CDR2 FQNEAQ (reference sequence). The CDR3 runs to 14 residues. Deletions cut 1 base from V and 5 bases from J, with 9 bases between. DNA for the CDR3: TGTGCCAGCAGCTTAGGGGGCCCGAGAAACACCATATATTTT. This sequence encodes CASSLGGPRNTIYF.

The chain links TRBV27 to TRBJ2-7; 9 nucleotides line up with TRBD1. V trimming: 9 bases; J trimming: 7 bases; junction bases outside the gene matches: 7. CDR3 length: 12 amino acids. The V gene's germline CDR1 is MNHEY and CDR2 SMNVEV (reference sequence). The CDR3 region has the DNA TGTGCCAGGCTACAGGGGGCTTGTGAGCAGTACTTC. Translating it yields CARLQGACEQYF.

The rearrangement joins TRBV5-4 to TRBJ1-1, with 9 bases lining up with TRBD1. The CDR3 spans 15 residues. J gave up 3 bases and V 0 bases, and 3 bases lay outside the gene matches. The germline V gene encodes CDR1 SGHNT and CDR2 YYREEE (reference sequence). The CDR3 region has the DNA TGTGCCAGCAGCTTGGATGGACAGGGGCACACTGAAGCTTTCTTT. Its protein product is CASSLDGQGHTEAFF.

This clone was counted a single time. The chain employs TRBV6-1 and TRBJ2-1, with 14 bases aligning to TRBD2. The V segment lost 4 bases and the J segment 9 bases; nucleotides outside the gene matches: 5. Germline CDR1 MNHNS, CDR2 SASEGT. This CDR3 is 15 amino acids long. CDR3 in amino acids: CASSGLAGGLGEQFF. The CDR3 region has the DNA TGTGCCAGCAGTGGACTAGCGGGAGGGCTCGGTGAGCAGTTCTTC.

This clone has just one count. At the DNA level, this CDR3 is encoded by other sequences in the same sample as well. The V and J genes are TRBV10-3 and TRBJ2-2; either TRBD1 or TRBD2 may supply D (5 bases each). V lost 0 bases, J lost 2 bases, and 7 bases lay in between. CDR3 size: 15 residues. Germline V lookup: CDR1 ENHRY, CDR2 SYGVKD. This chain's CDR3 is CAISESGVNTGELFF. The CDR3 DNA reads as TGTGCCATCAGTGAGTCGGGGGTAAACACCGGGGAGCTGTTTTTT.

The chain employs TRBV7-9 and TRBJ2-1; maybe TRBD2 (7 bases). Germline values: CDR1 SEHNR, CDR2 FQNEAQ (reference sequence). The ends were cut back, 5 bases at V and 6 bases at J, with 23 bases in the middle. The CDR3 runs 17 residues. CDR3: CASSPGGLVGLRNEQFF. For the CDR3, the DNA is TGTGCCAGCAGCCCCGGGGGGCTAGTCGGTCTTCGCAATGAGCAGTTCTTC.

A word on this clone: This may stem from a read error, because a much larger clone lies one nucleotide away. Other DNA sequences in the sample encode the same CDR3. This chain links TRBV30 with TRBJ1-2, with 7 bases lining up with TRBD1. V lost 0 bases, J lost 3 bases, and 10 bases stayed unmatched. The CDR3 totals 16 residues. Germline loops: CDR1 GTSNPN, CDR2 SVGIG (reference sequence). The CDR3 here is CAWSVNPQGTHYGYTF. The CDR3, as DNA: TGTGCCTGGAGTGTCAACCCACAGGGGACCCACTATGGCTACACCTTC.

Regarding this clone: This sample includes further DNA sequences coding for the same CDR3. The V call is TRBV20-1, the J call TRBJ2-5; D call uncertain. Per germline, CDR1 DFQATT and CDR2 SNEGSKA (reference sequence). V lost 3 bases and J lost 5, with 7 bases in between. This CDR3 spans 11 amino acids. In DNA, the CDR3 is TGCAGTGCTAGGCCCACGGAGACCCAGTACTTC. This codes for CSARPTETQYF.

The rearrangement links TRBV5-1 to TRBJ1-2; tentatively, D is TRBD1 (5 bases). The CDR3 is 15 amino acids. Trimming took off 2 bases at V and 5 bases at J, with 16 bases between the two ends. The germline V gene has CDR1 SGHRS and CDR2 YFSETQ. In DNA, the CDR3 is TGCGCCAGCAGCTTTTCAACCGGGACCCTTTATGGCTACACCTTC. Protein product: CASSFSTGTLYGYTF. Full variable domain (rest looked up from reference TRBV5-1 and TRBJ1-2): KAGVTQTPRYLIKTRGQQVTLSCSPISGHRSVSWYQQTPGQGLQFLFEYFSETQRNKGNFPGRFSGRQFSNSRSEMNVSTLELGDSALYLCASSFSTGTLYGYTFGSGTRLTVV.

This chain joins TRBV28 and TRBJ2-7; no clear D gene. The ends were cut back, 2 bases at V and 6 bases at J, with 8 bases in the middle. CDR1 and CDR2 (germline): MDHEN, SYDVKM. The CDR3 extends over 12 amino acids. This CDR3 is CASSLGFGEQYF. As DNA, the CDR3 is TGTGCCAGCAGTTTAGGGTTCGGCGAGCAGTACTTC.

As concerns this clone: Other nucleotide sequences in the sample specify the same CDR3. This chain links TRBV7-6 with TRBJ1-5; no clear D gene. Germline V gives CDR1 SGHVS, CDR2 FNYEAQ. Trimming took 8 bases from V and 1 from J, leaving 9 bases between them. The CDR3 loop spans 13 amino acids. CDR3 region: CASSGGSNQPQHF. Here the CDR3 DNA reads TGTGCCAGCTCGGGCGGGAGCAATCAGCCCCAGCATTTT.

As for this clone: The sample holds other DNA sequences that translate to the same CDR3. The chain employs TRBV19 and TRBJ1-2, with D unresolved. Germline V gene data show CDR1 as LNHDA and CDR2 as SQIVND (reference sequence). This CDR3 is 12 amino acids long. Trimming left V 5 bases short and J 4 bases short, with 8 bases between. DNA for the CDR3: TGTGCCAGTAGTCCGTTGGGCTATGGCTACACCTTC. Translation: CASSPLGYGYTF. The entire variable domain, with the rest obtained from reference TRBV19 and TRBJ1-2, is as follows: DGGITQSPKYLFRKEGQNVTLSCEQNLNHDAMYWYRQDPGQGLRLIYYSQIVNDFQKGDIAEGYSVSREKKESFPLTVTSAQKNPTAFYLCASSPLGYGYTFGSGTRLTVV.